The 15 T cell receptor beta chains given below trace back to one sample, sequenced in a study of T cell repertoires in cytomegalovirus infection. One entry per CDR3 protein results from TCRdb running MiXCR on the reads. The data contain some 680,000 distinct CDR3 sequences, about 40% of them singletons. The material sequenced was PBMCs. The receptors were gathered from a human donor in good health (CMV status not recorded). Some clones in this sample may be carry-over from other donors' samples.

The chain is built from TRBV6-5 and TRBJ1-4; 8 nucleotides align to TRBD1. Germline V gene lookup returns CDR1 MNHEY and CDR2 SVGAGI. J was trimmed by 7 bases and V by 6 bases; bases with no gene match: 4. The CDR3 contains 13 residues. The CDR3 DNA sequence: TGTGCCAGCAGCCCCGACAGGGGTGAAAAACTGTTTTTT. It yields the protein CASSPDRGEKLFF.

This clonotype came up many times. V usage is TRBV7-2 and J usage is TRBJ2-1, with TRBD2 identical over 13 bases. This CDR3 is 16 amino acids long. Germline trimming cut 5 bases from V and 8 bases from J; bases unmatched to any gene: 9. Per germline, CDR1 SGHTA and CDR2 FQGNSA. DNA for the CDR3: TGTGCCAGCAGCCGTCGCGGGACTAGCGGGATTGATGAGCAGTTCTTC. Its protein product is CASSRRGTSGIDEQFF.

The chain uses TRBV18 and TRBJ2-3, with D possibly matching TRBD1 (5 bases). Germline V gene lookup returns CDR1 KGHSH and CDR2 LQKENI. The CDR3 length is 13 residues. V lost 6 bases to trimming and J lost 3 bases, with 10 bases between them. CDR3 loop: CASSHDRTDTQYF. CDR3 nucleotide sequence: TGTGCCAGCTCTCACGACAGAACAGATACGCAGTATTTT.

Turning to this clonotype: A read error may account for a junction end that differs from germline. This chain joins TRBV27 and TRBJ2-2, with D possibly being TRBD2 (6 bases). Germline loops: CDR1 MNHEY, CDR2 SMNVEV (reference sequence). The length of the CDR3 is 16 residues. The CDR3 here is CASSNSGLRTTGELLF. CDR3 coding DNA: TGTGCCAGCAGCAATTCGGGACTCCGAACAACCGGGGAGCTGCTTTTT.

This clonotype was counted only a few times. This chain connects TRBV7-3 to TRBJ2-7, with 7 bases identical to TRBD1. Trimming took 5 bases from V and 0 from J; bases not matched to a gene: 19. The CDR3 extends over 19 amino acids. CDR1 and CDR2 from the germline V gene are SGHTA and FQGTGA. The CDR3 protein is CASSPGLGGLGTSSYEQYF. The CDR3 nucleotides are TGTGCCAGCAGCCCGGGGTTAGGGGGCCTGGGCACGAGCTCCTACGAGCAGTACTTC.

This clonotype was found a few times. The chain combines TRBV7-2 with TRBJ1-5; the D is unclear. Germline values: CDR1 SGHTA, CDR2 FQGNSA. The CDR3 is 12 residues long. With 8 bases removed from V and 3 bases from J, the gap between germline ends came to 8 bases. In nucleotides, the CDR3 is TGTGCCAGCGGCGCCGTCAATCAGCCCCAGCATTTT. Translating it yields CASGAVNQPQHF. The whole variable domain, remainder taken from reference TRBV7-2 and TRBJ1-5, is GAGVSQSPSNKVTEKGKDVELRCDPISGHTALYWYRQSLGQGLEFLIYFQGNSAPDKSGLPSDRFSAERTGGSVSTLTIQRTQQEDSAVYLCASGAVNQPQHFGDGTRLSIL.

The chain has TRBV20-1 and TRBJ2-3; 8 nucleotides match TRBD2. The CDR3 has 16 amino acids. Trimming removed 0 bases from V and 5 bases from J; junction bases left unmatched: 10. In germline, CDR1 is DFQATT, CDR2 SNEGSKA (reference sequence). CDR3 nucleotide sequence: TGCAGTGCTAGAGATACCCGGGAGGGTGGTTTAGATACGCAGTATTTT. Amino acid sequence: CSARDTREGGLDTQYF.

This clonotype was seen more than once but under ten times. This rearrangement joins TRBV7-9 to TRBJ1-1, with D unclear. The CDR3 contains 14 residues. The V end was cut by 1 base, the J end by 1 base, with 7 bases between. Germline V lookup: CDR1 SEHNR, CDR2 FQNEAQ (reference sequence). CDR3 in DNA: TGTGCCAGCAGCTTAGACTACAGGAACACTGAAGCTTTCTTT. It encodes CASSLDYRNTEAFF.

Here the CDR3 reads CASGQPGDYGYTF. The DNA of the CDR3 is TGCGCCAGTGGACAGCCCGGAGACTATGGCTACACCTTC. The rearrangement joins TRBV5-1 to TRBJ1-2, with D perhaps matching TRBD1 (6 bases). The length of the CDR3 is 13 residues. V was shortened by 8 bases and J by 3 bases, with 14 bases between the two germline ends. Germline lookup yields CDR1 SGHRS and CDR2 YFSETQ. Combining the CDR3 with reference TRBV5-1 and TRBJ1-2 gives the whole variable domain KAGVTQTPRYLIKTRGQQVTLSCSPISGHRSVSWYQQTPGQGLQFLFEYFSETQRNKGNFPGRFSGRQFSNSRSEMNVSTLELGDSALYLCASGQPGDYGYTFGSGTRLTVV.

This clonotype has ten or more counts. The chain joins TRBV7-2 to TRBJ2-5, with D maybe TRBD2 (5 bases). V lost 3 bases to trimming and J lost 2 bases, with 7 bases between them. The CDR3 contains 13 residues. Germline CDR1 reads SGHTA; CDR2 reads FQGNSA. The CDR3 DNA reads TGTGCCAGCAGCTTCCGGGGACAAGAGACCCAGTACTTC. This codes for CASSFRGQETQYF. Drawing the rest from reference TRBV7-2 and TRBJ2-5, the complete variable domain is GAGVSQSPSNKVTEKGKDVELRCDPISGHTALYWYRQSLGQGLEFLIYFQGNSAPDKSGLPSDRFSAERTGGSVSTLTIQRTQQEDSAVYLCASSFRGQETQYFGPGTRLLVL.

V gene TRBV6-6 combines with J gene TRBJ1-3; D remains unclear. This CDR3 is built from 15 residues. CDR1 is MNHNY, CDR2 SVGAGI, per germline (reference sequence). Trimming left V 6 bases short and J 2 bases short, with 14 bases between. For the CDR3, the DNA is TGTGCCAGCAGGGGCCAAAACCAGGCTGGAAACACCATATATTTT. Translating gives CASRGQNQAGNTIYF.

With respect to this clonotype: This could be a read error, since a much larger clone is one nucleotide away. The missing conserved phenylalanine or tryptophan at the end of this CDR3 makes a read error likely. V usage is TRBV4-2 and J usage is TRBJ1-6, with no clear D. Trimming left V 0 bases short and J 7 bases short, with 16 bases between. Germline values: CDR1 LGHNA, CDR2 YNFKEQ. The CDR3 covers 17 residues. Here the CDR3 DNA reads TGTGCCAGCAGCCAAGATAGGAAAACCTTCGACAATTCACCCCTCCACTCT. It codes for CASSQDRKTFDNSPLHS.

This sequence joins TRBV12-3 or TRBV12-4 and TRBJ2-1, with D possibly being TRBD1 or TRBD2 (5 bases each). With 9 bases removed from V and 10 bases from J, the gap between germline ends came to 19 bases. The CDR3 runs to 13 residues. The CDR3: CASLLSRGGEQFF. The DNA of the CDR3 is TGTGCCAGTTTACTCTCTAGGGGCGGGGAGCAGTTCTTC.

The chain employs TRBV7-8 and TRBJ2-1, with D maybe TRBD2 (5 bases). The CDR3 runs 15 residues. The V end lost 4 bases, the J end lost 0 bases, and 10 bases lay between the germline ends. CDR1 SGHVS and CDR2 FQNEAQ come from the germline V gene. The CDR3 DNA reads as TGTGCCAGCAGCTCGCGGGTAGGCTCCTACAATGAGCAGTTCTTC. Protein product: CASSSRVGSYNEQFF.

The CDR3 coding sequence is TGTGCCAGCAGTGAAAGAACCCTGAACACTGAAGCTTTCTTT. The encoded protein is CASSERTLNTEAFF. The chain joins TRBV2 to TRBJ1-1; D gene unclear. This CDR3 spans 14 amino acids. Germline lookup yields CDR1 SNHLY and CDR2 FYNNEI. V was shortened by 2 bases and J by 0 bases, with 7 bases between the two germline ends.